The rows below give T cell receptor beta chains drawn from one sample of a study of cytomegalovirus exposure and HLA in healthy donors. Here immunoSEQ multiplex PCR was the method, and the copy in TCRdb shows in-frame clones only, minus some. The data contain about 170,000 clones, about 85% of them singletons. Sequenced input: PBMCs. The receptors were sampled from a man aged 30-40 years in good health and CMV-seropositive. CDR3s leave out the opening cysteine and the closing phenylalanine or tryptophan.

J | V | CDR3
TRBJ1-1 | TRBV11-2 | ASSLGGLEAF
TRBJ2-3 | TRBV5-1 | ASSNYRERSTDTQY
TRBJ2-2 | TRBV6-5 | ASSYSKGVTGELF
TRBJ1-1 | TRBV27 | ASSPSRERNTEAF
TRBJ2-6 | TRBV7-9 | ASSPTPDRPSLGANVLT
TRBJ1-2 | TRBV7-9 | ASSLQEANYGYT
TRBJ2-1 | TRBV7-9 | SSSPVNYNEQF
TRBJ2-7 | TRBV5-1 | ASSMTGGILNEQY
TRBJ2-7 | TRBV6-6 | ASRSTSGTYEQY
TRBJ2-2 | TRBV19 | ASSMGGSEFTGELF
TRBJ2-2 | TRBV11-3 | ASSFTRAATLNTGELF